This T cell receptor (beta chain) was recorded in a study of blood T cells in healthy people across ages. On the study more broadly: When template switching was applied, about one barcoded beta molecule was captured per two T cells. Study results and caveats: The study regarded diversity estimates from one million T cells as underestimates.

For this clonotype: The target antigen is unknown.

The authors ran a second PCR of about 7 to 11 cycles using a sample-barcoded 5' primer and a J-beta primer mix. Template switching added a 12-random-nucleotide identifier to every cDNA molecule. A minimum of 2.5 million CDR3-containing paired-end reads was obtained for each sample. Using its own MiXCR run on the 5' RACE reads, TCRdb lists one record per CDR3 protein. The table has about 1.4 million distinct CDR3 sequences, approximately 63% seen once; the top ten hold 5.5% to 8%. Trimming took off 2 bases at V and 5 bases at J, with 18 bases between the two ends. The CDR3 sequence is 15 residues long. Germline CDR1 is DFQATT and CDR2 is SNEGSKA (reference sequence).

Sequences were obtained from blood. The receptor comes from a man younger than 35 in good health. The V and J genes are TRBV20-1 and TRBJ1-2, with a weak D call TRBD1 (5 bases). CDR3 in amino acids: CSARRPGGGLYGYTF. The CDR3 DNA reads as TGCAGTGCTAGACGACCCGGGGGGGGATTATATGGCTACACCTTC.